The rows below give T cell receptor beta chains drawn from one sample of a study of T cell responses to AZD1222 COVID-19 vaccine. This table comes from immunoSEQ multiplex PCR, and its TCRdb copy is limited to in-frame clones, with some not included. The table shows roughly 70,000 clones, with 75% to 90% occurring only once. The sample here was peripheral blood, taken 28 days after the second AZD1222 dose. Every receptor here comes from an adult who received the AZD1222 COVID-19 vaccine. Each CDR3 is given with its conserved first and last residue. Fields, in order: D gene, J gene, clone size, V gene, CDR3 protein, CDR3 DNA. The D gene is left open where the match is weak. Clone size, where shown, is once, few, many, or a class for clones that have expanded.

d_call: -
j_call: TRBJ1-5
clone_size: -
v_call: TRBV19
cdr3_aa: CASSIDVQFNQPQHF
cdr3_nt: TGTGCCAGTAGTATAGATGTACAGTTCAATCAGCCCCAGCATTTT

d_call: -
j_call: TRBJ2-2
clone_size: few
v_call: TRBV7-9
cdr3_aa: CASSLGRTNTGELFF
cdr3_nt: TGTGCCAGCAGCTTAGGCAGGACGAACACCGGGGAGCTGTTTTTT

d_call: TRBD1
j_call: TRBJ1-2
clone_size: -
v_call: TRBV27
cdr3_aa: CASRGQGRNYGYTF
cdr3_nt: TGTGCCAGCAGGGGACAGGGGAGGAACTATGGCTACACCTTC

d_call: TRBD1
j_call: TRBJ2-4
clone_size: -
v_call: TRBV23-1
cdr3_aa: CASRHNRGTGKAKNIQYF
cdr3_nt: TGCGCCAGCAGACACAATAGGGGGACAGGGAAAGCCAAAAACATTCAGTACTTC

d_call: TRBD1
j_call: TRBJ1-6
clone_size: once
v_call: TRBV5-4
cdr3_aa: CASSFRAGGYSASPLHF
cdr3_nt: TGTGCCAGCAGCTTTAGGGCAGGGGGTTATAGTGCGTCACCCCTCCACTTT

d_call: TRBD2
j_call: TRBJ2-2
clone_size: -
v_call: TRBV19
cdr3_aa: CASSIGGGGSTGELFF
cdr3_nt: TGTGCCAGTAGTATAGGTGGCGGGGGGTCGACCGGGGAGCTGTTTTTT

d_call: -
j_call: TRBJ1-3
clone_size: -
v_call: TRBV6-5
cdr3_aa: CASSPRGNTIYF
cdr3_nt: TGTGCCAGCAGCCCGAGGGGCAACACCATATATTTT

d_call: TRBD1
j_call: TRBJ2-3
clone_size: -
v_call: TRBV5-8
cdr3_aa: CASSLVQGTDTQYF
cdr3_nt: TGTGCCAGCAGCTTGGTACAGGGGACAGATACGCAGTATTTT

d_call: -
j_call: TRBJ2-1
clone_size: -
v_call: TRBV9
cdr3_aa: CASSLGGHSYNEQFF
cdr3_nt: TGTGCCAGCAGCCTCGGAGGACACTCCTACAATGAGCAGTTCTTC

d_call: -
j_call: TRBJ2-7
clone_size: -
v_call: TRBV6-1
cdr3_aa: CASSETRVSNEQYF
cdr3_nt: TGTGCCAGCAGTGAAACGAGGGTCAGTAACGAGCAGTACTTC

d_call: -
j_call: TRBJ1-5
clone_size: -
v_call: TRBV7-8
cdr3_aa: CASSLGPVQPQHF
cdr3_nt: TGTGCCAGCAGCTTAGGGCCAGTTCAGCCCCAGCATTTT

d_call: -
j_call: TRBJ1-5
clone_size: -
v_call: TRBV19
cdr3_aa: CASSIEYRVGNSNQPQHF
cdr3_nt: TGTGCCAGTAGTATAGAGTACAGGGTAGGCAACAGCAATCAGCCCCAGCATTTT

d_call: TRBD1
j_call: TRBJ1-1
clone_size: -
v_call: TRBV29-1
cdr3_aa: CSVRDRGLNTEAFF
cdr3_nt: TGCAGCGTTAGGGACAGGGGCTTGAACACTGAAGCTTTCTTT

d_call: TRBD1
j_call: TRBJ1-1
clone_size: -
v_call: TRBV30
cdr3_aa: CAWKEADRANTEAFF
cdr3_nt: TGTGCCTGGAAAGAGGCGGACAGGGCCAACACTGAAGCTTTCTTT

d_call: TRBD2
j_call: TRBJ2-2
clone_size: -
v_call: TRBV9
cdr3_aa: CASSSRLAGVGELFF
cdr3_nt: TGTGCCAGCAGCTCAAGACTAGCGGGAGTAGGGGAGCTGTTTTTT

d_call: TRBD2
j_call: TRBJ2-1
clone_size: -
v_call: TRBV7-2
cdr3_aa: CASSLAAGGAYEQFF
cdr3_nt: TGTGCCAGCAGCTTAGCTGCGGGGGGAGCATATGAGCAGTTCTTC

d_call: TRBD2
j_call: TRBJ2-1
clone_size: -
v_call: TRBV6-5
cdr3_aa: CASRTLAGVNNEQFF
cdr3_nt: TGTGCCAGCAGAACCCTAGCGGGAGTTAACAATGAGCAGTTCTTC

d_call: -
j_call: TRBJ1-2
clone_size: -
v_call: TRBV27
cdr3_aa: CASTPRWGSGYTF
cdr3_nt: TGTGCCAGCACCCCACGGTGGGGTTCTGGCTACACCTTC

d_call: TRBD1
j_call: TRBJ2-1
clone_size: -
v_call: TRBV5-1
cdr3_aa: CASNRDSSYNEQFF
cdr3_nt: TGCGCCAGCAACCGGGACAGCTCCTACAATGAGCAGTTCTTC

d_call: -
j_call: TRBJ1-4
clone_size: -
v_call: TRBV2
cdr3_aa: CASGRGTGRKEKLFF
cdr3_nt: TGTGCCAGCGGGAGGGGTACCGGGAGGAAGGAAAAACTGTTTTTT

d_call: -
j_call: TRBJ2-1
clone_size: -
v_call: TRBV27
cdr3_aa: CASSLVVGINNEQFF
cdr3_nt: TGTGCCAGCAGTTTAGTTGTAGGGATTAACAATGAGCAGTTCTTC

d_call: TRBD2
j_call: TRBJ2-1
clone_size: -
v_call: TRBV10-1
cdr3_aa: CASSSRVAGGINEQFF
cdr3_nt: TGCGCCAGCAGTTCGCGGGTAGCGGGAGGGATAAATGAGCAGTTCTTC

d_call: TRBD1
j_call: TRBJ2-1
clone_size: -
v_call: TRBV9
cdr3_aa: CASSSTGTGNNEQFF
cdr3_nt: TGTGCCAGCAGCTCCACCGGGACAGGGAACAATGAGCAGTTCTTC

d_call: -
j_call: TRBJ1-1
clone_size: -
v_call: TRBV18
cdr3_aa: CASSPRPNTEAFF
cdr3_nt: TGTGCCAGCTCACCAAGACCGAACACTGAAGCTTTCTTT

d_call: TRBD2
j_call: TRBJ2-3
clone_size: -
v_call: TRBV27
cdr3_aa: CASSSSGTTDTQYF
cdr3_nt: TGTGCCAGCAGTTCGAGCGGGACCACAGATACGCAGTATTTT

d_call: -
j_call: TRBJ2-3
clone_size: once
v_call: TRBV5-5
cdr3_aa: CASSLAPLDTDTQYF
cdr3_nt: TGTGCCAGCAGCTTGGCCCCCCTGGACACAGATACGCAGTATTTT

d_call: -
j_call: TRBJ2-2
clone_size: -
v_call: TRBV5-1
cdr3_aa: CASSLRVANTGELFF
cdr3_nt: TGCGCCAGCAGCTTGCGGGTAGCGAACACCGGGGAGCTGTTTTTT

d_call: TRBD1
j_call: TRBJ1-2
clone_size: -
v_call: TRBV11-3
cdr3_aa: CASSPGTVGLRGYTF
cdr3_nt: TGTGCCAGCAGCCCCGGGACAGTCGGACTAAGGGGCTACACCTTC

d_call: -
j_call: TRBJ1-5
clone_size: -
v_call: TRBV12-3/TRBV12-4
cdr3_aa: CASRGGSRQPQHF
cdr3_nt: TGTGCCAGCCGAGGGGGGTCACGGCAGCCCCAGCATTTT